The T cell receptor beta chain described here comes from a study of cytomegalovirus exposure and HLA in healthy donors. The ends lost 2 bases at V and 8 bases at J; junction bases unmatched: 13. The CDR3 sequence is 16 residues long. Germline V CDR1 and CDR2: MDHEN, SYDVKM. Regarding donors, all were healthy bone marrow donors. PCR involved 60 Vbeta and 13 Jbeta primers. The data were produced by immunoSEQ multiplex PCR, yet TCRdb's version contains in-frame clones alone and is incomplete. Its table records about 58,000 clones. Turning to this clone: Its antigen remains unknown.

Study-wide findings and caveats: Later findings reportedly placed an Asian-associated ancestry cluster below the roughly 660-donor mean for N-insertions.

The specimen was PBMCs. V and J are TRBV28 and TRBJ1-2; 8 bases map to TRBD1. The receptor comes from a woman younger than 35 in good health and CMV-seronegative. The CDR3 region is CASSLSWAGGAGGYTF. The DNA for the CDR3 is TGTGCCAGCAGTTTAAGTTGGGCAGGGGGCGCGGGGGGCTACACCTTC.